A single sample is the source of the 6 T cell receptor beta chains below, sequenced in a study of blood T cell repertoires in COVID-19. Using immunoSEQ multiplex PCR, the repertoire was profiled, and TCRdb retains in-frame clones only, with some absent. Of 100,000 to 150,000 clones listed, 85% to 90% are singletons. Material: peripheral blood. These receptors were taken from a human donor in a cohort sampled during active COVID-19.

The J gene is TRBJ2-3, the V gene TRBV19, with D possibly TRBD2 on 5 matching bases. CDR3 length: 13 amino acids. Trimming removed 5 bases at V and 5 bases at J, with 11 bases between. Germline values: CDR1 LNHDA, CDR2 SQIVND (reference sequence). The CDR3 DNA reads TGTGCCAGTAGTCCGGGGTCGGGAGATACGCAGTATTTT. Residues: CASSPGSGDTQYF. Complete variable domain (other parts from reference TRBV19 and TRBJ2-3): DGGITQSPKYLFRKEGQNVTLSCEQNLNHDAMYWYRQDPGQGLRLIYYSQIVNDFQKGDIAEGYSVSREKKESFPLTVTSAQKNPTAFYLCASSPGSGDTQYFGPGTRLTVL.

The gene calls are TRBV18 and TRBJ2-7; D perhaps matches TRBD1 (6 bases). There are 13 residues in the CDR3. The germline V and J ends were trimmed by 4 bases and 3 bases, with 10 bases remaining between them. The germline CDR1 and CDR2 sequences are KGHSH and LQKENI. The CDR3 sequence is CASSHNRVYEQYF. The CDR3 DNA follows: TGTGCCAGCTCACACAACAGGGTCTACGAGCAGTACTTC.

The chain couples TRBV10-1 to TRBJ1-4; 10 nucleotides match TRBD1. V lost 6 bases, J lost 8 bases, and 3 bases stayed unmatched. Germline V lookup: CDR1 WNHNN, CDR2 SYGVQD (reference sequence). This CDR3 comprises 13 residues. In DNA, the CDR3 is TGCGCCAGCAGGGACAGGGGGTGGGAAAAACTGTTTTTT. Amino acid sequence: CASRDRGWEKLFF.

V is TRBV7-2 and J is TRBJ2-7; TRBD1 agrees at 7 bases. Germline assignment: CDR1 SGHTA and CDR2 FQGNSA. V was clipped by 3 bases and J by 2 bases; unmatched bases: 4. The CDR3 consists of 14 residues. CDR3 sequence (DNA): TGTGCCAGCAGCTTTAGGGACAGCCCCTACGAGCAGTACTTC. Translation: CASSFRDSPYEQYF.

This clone has a handful of counts. The chain carries TRBV3-1 (or the pseudogene TRBV3-2) and TRBJ2-7; 12 nucleotides align to TRBD2. The junction had 13 bases not matched to a gene; V was cut back by 10 bases and J by 0 bases. The V gene's germline CDR1 is LGHDT and CDR2 YNNKEL (reference sequence). The CDR3 totals 17 residues. The CDR3 coding sequence is TGTGCCACCTCACTGGGACTAGCGGGCGTGAGCTCCTACGAGCAGTACTTC. It is translated as CATSLGLAGVSSYEQYF.

This chain links TRBV27 with TRBJ2-7; weak D call: TRBD1 (6 bases). The CDR3 is made up of 15 amino acids. Per germline, CDR1 MNHEY and CDR2 SMNVEV (reference sequence). V lost 5 bases, J lost 2 bases, and 16 bases lay in between. The CDR3 DNA reads as TGTGCCAGCAGTAACTGGGCAGGGGTTACCTACGAGCAGTACTTC. Protein sequence: CASSNWAGVTYEQYF.